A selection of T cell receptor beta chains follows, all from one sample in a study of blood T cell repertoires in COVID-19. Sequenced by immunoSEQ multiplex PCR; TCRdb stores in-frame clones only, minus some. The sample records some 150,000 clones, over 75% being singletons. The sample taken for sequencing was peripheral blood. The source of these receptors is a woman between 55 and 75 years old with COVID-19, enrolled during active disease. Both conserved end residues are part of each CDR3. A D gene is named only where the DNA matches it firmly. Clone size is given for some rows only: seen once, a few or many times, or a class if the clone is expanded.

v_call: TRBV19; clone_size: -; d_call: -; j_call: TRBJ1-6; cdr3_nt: TGTGCCAGTAGCCAGGGAATTAATTCACCCCTCCACTTT; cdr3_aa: CASSQGINSPLHF
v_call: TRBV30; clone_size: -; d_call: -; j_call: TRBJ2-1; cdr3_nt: TGTGCCTGCGGCCAGCTACGGAGCAATGAGCAGTTCTTC; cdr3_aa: CACGQLRSNEQFF
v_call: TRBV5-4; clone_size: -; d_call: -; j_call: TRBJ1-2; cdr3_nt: TGTGCCAGCAGCTCCCCCCCTAATAACTATGGCTACACCTTC; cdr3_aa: CASSSPPNNYGYTF
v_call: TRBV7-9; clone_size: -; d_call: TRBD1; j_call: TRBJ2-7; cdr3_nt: TGTGCCAGCAGCCTACGACAGGGCTTGGACGAGCAGTACTTC; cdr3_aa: CASSLRQGLDEQYF
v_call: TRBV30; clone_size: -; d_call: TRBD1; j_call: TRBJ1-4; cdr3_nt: TGTGCCTGGAGGGGGACAGAGATCTATGAAAAACTGTTTTTT; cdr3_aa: CAWRGTEIYEKLFF
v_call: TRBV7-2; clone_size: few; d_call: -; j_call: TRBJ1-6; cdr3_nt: TGTGCCAGCAGCACGGACGGAGGTGAAGTTTCACCCCTCCACTTT; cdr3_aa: CASSTDGGEVSPLHF
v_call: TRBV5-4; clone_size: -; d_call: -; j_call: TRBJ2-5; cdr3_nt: TGTGCCAGCAGCGCGTCTGAGACCCAGTACTTC; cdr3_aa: CASSASETQYF
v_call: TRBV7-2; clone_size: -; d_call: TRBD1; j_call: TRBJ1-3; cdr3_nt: TGTGCCAGCAGCCCAACAGGGGCCAATGGAAACACCATATATTTT; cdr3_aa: CASSPTGANGNTIYF
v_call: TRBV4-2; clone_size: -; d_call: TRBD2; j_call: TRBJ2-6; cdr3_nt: TGTGCCAGCAGCCCGGGACTAGCGGGGGCTGGGGCCAACGTCCTGACTTTC; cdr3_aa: CASSPGLAGAGANVLTF
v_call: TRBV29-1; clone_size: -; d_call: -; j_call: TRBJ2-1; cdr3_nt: TGCAGCGTCCTTGCGGTCCTTCAACTAGACCCAACCTACAATGAGCAGTTCTTC; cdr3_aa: CSVLAVLQLDPTYNEQFF
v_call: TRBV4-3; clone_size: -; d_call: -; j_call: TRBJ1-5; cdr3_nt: TGCGCCAGCAGCCAAGATCTTTACCGATCTGCGGGCAATCAGCCCCAGCATTTT; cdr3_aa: CASSQDLYRSAGNQPQHF
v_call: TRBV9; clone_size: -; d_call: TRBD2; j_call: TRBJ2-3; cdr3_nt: TGTGCCAGCAGCGGCGTCCCGGGACTAGCGGGGGGGCCCCCAGATACGCAGTATTTT; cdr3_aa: CASSGVPGLAGGPPDTQYF
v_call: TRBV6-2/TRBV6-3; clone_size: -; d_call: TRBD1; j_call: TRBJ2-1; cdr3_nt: TGTGCCAGCAGTTACTCGGGACAGTCCTACAATGAGCAGTTCTTC; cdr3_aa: CASSYSGQSYNEQFF
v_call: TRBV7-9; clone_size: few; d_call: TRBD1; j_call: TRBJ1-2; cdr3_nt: TGTGCCAGCAGCTTAGGCCCGGGACAGGAGTATGGCTACACCTTC; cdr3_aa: CASSLGPGQEYGYTF
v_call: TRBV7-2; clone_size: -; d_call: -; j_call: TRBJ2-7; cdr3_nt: TGTGCCAGCAGCTTACGGCAGGGCGTATTGGGGGAGCAGTACTTC; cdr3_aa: CASSLRQGVLGEQYF
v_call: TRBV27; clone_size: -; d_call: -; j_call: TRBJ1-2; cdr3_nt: -; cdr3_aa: CASSFLAGANYGYTF
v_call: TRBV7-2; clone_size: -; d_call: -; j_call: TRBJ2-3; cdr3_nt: TGTGCCAGCAGGCTCCGGGGGGCCCGAGATACGCAGTATTTT; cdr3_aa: CASRLRGARDTQYF
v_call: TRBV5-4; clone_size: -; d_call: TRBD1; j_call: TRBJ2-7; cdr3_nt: TGTGCCAGCAGCTTCCCCGGACAGGGTAGCACCTACGAGCAGTACTTC; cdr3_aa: CASSFPGQGSTYEQYF
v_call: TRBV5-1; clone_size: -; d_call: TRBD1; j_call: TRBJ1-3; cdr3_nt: TGCGCCAGCAGCTTCGGGACAGCCTTTGTAGACACCATATATTTT; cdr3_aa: CASSFGTAFVDTIYF
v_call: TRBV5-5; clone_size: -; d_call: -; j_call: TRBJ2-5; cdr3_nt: TGTGCCAGCAGCTTGGTAGAGCGGGAGACCCAGTACTTC; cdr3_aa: CASSLVERETQYF
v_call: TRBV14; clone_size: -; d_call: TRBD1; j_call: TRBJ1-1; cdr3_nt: TGTGCCAGCAGCCAAGAGTTTAGGGACAGTGACCTCGAACACACTGAAGCTTTCTTT; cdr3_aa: CASSQEFRDSDLEHTEAFF
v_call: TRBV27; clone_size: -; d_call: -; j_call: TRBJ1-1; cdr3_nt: TGTGCCAGCAGTGGGGGACTGGGTTCTACTGAAGCTTTCTTT; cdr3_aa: CASSGGLGSTEAFF
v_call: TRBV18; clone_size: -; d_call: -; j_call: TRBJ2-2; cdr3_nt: TGTGCCAGCTCACCAGTTGGGGGGGCGCACACCGGGGAGCTGTTTTTT; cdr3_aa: CASSPVGGAHTGELFF
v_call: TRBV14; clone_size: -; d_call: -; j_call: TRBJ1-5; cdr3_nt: TGTGCCAGCAGCCAAGACCGGTACCAGCCCCAGCATTTT; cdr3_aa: CASSQDRYQPQHF
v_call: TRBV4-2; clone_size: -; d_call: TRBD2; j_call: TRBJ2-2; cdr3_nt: TGTGCCAGCAGCCTTAGCGGGGGGGCCTTATTCGGGGAGCTGTTTTTT; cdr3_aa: CASSLSGGALFGELFF
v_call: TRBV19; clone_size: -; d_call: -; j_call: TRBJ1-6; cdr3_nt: TGTGCCAGTAGTCCACGACAGAGCTCCTATAATTCACCCCTCCACTTT; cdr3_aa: CASSPRQSSYNSPLHF
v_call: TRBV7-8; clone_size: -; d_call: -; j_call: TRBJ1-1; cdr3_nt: TGTGCCAGCAGCTTAGTGTCACCTAGTGAAGCTTTCTTT; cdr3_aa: CASSLVSPSEAFF
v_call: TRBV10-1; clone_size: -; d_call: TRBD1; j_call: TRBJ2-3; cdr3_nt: TGCGCCAGCAGAAGGGGGCGAACAGATACGCAGTATTTT; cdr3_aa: CASRRGRTDTQYF
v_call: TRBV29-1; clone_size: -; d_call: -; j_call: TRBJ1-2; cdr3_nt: TGCAGCGTTGGGGGGGACCGTACCCCCTATGGCTACACCTTC; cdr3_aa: CSVGGDRTPYGYTF
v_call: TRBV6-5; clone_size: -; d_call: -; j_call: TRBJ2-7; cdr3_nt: TGTGCCAGCAACTTTGACGGGATCAGCTCCTACGAGCAGTACTTC; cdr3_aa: CASNFDGISSYEQYF
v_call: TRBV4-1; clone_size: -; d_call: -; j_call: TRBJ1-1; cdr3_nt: TGCGCCAGCACCCTTCAGGGGTTCACTGAAGCTTTCTTT; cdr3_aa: CASTLQGFTEAFF
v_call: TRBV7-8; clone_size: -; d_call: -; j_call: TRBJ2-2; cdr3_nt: TGTGCCAGCAGCTTAGGGGTGAAATTCATTGACTCCTCGAACACCGGGGAGCTGTTTTTT; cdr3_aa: CASSLGVKFIDSSNTGELFF
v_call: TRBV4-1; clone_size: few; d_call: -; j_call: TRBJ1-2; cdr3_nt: TGCGCCAGCAGCCAAGATGCAGCGGGCGCCTCCTATGGCTACACCTTC; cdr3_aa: CASSQDAAGASYGYTF
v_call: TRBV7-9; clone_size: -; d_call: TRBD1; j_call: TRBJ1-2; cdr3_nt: TGTGCCAGCAGCTCCGGACAGGGCTATGGCTACACCTTC; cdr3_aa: CASSSGQGYGYTF
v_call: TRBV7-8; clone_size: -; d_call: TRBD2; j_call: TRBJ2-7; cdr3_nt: TGTGCCAGCAGCTCGAAGCTAGCGGGGGTAAACTCCTACGAGCAGTACTTC; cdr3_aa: CASSSKLAGVNSYEQYF
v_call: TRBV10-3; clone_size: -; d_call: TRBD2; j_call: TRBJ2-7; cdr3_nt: TGTGCCACATTAGCCGGGGGGGGCCCCTACGAGCAGTACTTC; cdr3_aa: CATLAGGGPYEQYF
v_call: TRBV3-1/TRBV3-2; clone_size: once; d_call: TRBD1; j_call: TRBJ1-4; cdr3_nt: TGTGCCAGCAGCCCCGACCCGGGGACAGAAGGTGGTGAAAAACTGTTTTTT; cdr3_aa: CASSPDPGTEGGEKLFF
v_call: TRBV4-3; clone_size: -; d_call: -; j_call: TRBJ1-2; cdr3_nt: TGCGCCAGCAGCCAAGACACTTTTTATCCCACCTTC; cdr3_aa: CASSQDTFYPTF
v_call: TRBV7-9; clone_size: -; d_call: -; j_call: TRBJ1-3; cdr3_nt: TGTGCCAGCAGCCCGTCACGGAGCACCTCTGGAAACACCATATATTTT; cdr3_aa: CASSPSRSTSGNTIYF
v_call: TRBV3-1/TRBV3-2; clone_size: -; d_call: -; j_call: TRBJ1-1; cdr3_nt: TGTGCCAGCAGCCAACAGGTGGACACTGAAGCTTTCTTT; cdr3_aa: CASSQQVDTEAFF
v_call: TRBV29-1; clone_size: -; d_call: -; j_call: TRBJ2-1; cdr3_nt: TGCAGCGTTGAAAAGGTAGGCGGTGGTGAGCAGTTCTTC; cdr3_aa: CSVEKVGGGEQFF
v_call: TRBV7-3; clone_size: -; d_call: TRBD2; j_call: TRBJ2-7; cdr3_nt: TGTGCCAGCAGCTTAGCGGGGGGGCACGAGCAGTACTTC; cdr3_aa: CASSLAGGHEQYF
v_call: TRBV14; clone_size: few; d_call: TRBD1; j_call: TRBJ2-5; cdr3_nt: TGTGCCAGCAGCCAAAGTCTCATCAGGGGGCAAGAGACCCAGTACTTC; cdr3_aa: CASSQSLIRGQETQYF
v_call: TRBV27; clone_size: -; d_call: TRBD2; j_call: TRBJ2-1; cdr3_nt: TGTGCCAGCAGTATAGGACTAGCGGGGGTTTACAATGAGCAGTTCTTC; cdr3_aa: CASSIGLAGVYNEQFF
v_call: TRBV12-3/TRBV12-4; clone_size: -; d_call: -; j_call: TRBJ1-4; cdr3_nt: TGTGCCAGCAGTCAGGACAGAGGGGAAAAACTGTTTTTT; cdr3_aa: CASSQDRGEKLFF
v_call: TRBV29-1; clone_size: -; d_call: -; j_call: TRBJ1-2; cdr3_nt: TGCAGCGTTGAAGTAATTACTAACTATGGCTACACCTTC; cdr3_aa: CSVEVITNYGYTF
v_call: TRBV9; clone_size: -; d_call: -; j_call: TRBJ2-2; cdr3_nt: TGTGCCAGCAGCGTATCGTCCGGGGAGCTGTTTTTT; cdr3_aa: CASSVSSGELFF
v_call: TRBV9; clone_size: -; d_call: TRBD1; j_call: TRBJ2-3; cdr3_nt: TGTGCCAGCAGCGTAATGGGGACAGGGGCCACAGATACGCAGTATTTT; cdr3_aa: CASSVMGTGATDTQYF
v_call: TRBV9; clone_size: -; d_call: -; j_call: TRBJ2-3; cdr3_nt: TGTGCCAGCAGCGTCGGACAGCCTAGCACAGATACGCAGTATTTT; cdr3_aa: CASSVGQPSTDTQYF
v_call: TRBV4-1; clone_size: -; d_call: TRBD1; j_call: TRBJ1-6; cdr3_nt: TGCGCCAGCAGCCAAGGGACAGGGGTGGGCGATAATTCACCCCTCCACTTT; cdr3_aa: CASSQGTGVGDNSPLHF
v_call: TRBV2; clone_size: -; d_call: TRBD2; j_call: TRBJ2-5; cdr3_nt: TGTGCCAGCACCCGACTAGCGGGGGGGTTGGAGACCCAGTACTTC; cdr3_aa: CASTRLAGGLETQYF
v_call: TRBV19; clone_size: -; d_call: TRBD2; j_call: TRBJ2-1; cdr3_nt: TGTGCCAGTAGTATTGGGTGGGGGGGTCCCAATGAGCAGTTCTTC; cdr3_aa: CASSIGWGGPNEQFF
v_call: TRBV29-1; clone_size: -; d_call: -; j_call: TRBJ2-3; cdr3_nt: TGCAGCGTTGAAGATCCCGGACAGCCGCAGTATTTT; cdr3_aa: CSVEDPGQPQYF